Below, one T cell receptor beta chain is given with its context. V lost 1 base to trimming and J lost 3 bases; unmatched junction nucleotides: 10. Germline V gene sequence: CDR1 LGHDT, CDR2 YNNKEL (reference sequence). The CDR3 is made up of 17 amino acids. These data belong to a study of blood T cell repertoires in COVID-19. Study overall: Samples taken during acute and convalescent COVID-19 were collected in the United States, Italy and Spain. The analysed material was cDNA or gDNA that came from T cells, B-cell-depleted T cells, or PBMCs.

In the authors' methods: From reference gene primer amplification, estimates of nucleated cell counts were derived. Here immunoSEQ multiplex PCR was the method, and the copy in TCRdb shows in-frame clones only, minus some. V and J calls and clone size are copied from that table; D and trimming were computed from the DNA. The table has around 85,000 clones, roughly 89% seen once. J is TRBJ2-5 and V is TRBV3-1 (or the pseudogene TRBV3-2), with 8 bases matching TRBD1. This sequence originates from an elderly woman with active or convalescent COVID-19. The sequencing input was peripheral blood. CDR3 region: CASSQGQQKDREETQYF. The CDR3 DNA follows: TGTGCCAGCAGCCAAGGCCAACAAAAGGACAGGGAAGAGACCCAGTACTTC.